This TCR beta chain stems from a study of Graves' ophthalmopathy and Graves' hyperthyroidism. This CDR3 has 17 residues. Germline lookup yields CDR1 LNHDA and CDR2 SQIVND (reference sequence). Germline trimming cut 4 bases from V and 2 bases from J; bases unmatched to any gene: 7. Amplification of TCR beta CDR3 regions used RNA transcripts. The library came from an HTBI-primed first-round RT-PCR and a second-round multiplex PCR. TCRdb itself ran the multiplex PCR reads through MiXCR, one entry per CDR3 protein. The sample yields about 550,000 distinct CDR3 sequences, under 40% seen once. Material: peripheral blood or thyroid tissue (not recorded which). The TCR originated in an adult man with Graves' hyperthyroidism. The chain employs TRBV19 and TRBJ2-2; 10 nucleotides align to TRBD2. CDR3 sequence: CASSRGLAGANTGELFF. For the CDR3, the DNA is TGTGCCAGTAGTAGGGGGCTAGCGGGAGCAAACACCGGGGAGCTGTTTTTT.